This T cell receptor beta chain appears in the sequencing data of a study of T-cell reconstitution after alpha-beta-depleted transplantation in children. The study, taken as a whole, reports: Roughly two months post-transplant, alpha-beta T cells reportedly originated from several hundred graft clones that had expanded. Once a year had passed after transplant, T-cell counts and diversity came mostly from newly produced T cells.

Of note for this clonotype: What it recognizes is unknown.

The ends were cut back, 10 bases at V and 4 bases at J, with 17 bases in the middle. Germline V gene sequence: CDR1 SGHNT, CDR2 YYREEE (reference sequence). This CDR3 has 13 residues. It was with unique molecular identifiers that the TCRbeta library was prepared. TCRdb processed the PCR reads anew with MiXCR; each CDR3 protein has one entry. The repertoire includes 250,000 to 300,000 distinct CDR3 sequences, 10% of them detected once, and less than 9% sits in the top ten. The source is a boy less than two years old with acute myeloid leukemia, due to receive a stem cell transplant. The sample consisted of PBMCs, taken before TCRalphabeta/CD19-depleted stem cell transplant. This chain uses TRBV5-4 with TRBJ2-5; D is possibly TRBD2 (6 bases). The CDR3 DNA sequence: TGTGCCCGACCGCAGGGAGGTGGAGAGACCCAGTACTTC. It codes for CARPQGGGETQYF.